The 24 T cell receptor beta chains in this list originate from one sample, sequenced in a study of cytomegalovirus exposure and HLA in healthy donors. PCR primers comprised 60 Vbeta and 13 Jbeta primers. Profiled with immunoSEQ multiplex PCR; TCRdb holds only in-frame clones, not every one. The data hold about 160,000 clones, with more than 75% observed a single time. The material sequenced was PBMCs. The receptors derive from a man aged 18 to 30 in good health and CMV-seropositive.

This chain joins TRBV4-1 and TRBJ2-7; TRBD1 is a possible D gene (5 bases). V was clipped by 1 base and J by 2 bases, with 9 bases between them. CDR1 is MGHRA and CDR2 is YSYEKL in the germline V gene. The CDR3 is 14 residues long. The CDR3 DNA is TGCGCCAGCAGCCAAGGTGTAGGGGCCTACGAGCAGTACTTC. As protein: CASSQGVGAYEQYF.

In DNA form, the CDR3 reads TGTGCCAGCAGCAAAGCGCTTCACTCCCGGGATACGCAGTATTTT. This encodes CASSKALHSRDTQYF. The V gene is TRBV21-1, the J gene TRBJ2-3; TRBD2, the table's D call, was not compared with the DNA. TRBV21-1 is termed a pseudogene. This CDR3 is 15 amino acids long.

This clone was seen a single time. CDR3 nucleotides: TGTGCCAGCAGTTACGGGGACAGGGGTGGCGAGCAGTACTTC. Translated: CASSYGDRGGEQYF. V gene TRBV6-6 combines with J gene TRBJ2-7; 10 bases match TRBD1. CDR1 is MNHNY, CDR2 SVGAGI, per germline (reference sequence). The CDR3 runs to 14 residues. With 2 bases clipped from V and 6 bases from J, the junction kept 4 bases outside the gene matches.

V usage is TRBV27 and J usage is TRBJ1-5; the D is unclear. Germline values: CDR1 MNHEY, CDR2 SMNVEV (reference sequence). With 2 bases removed from V and 7 bases from J, the gap between germline ends came to 9 bases. The CDR3 covers 13 residues. CDR3 nucleotide sequence: TGTGCCAGCAGTTTAAGTCTTAGACAGCCCCAGCATTTT. Its protein product is CASSLSLRQPQHF.

As concerns this clone: A read error may account for a junction end that differs from germline. The chain uses TRBV30 and TRBJ2-7; 9 nucleotides align to TRBD1. Germline lookup yields CDR1 GTSNPN and CDR2 SVGIG (reference sequence). The CDR3 totals 14 residues. This CDR3 reads CARSGGQGGHEQYF. CDR3 nucleotides: TGTGCCCGGAGTGGGGGACAGGGAGGCCACGAGCAGTACTTC.

Of note for this clone: At the DNA level, this CDR3 is encoded by other sequences in the same sample as well. The genes are TRBV7-2 and TRBJ2-7; 9 positions agree with TRBD2. CDR1 SGHTA and CDR2 FQGNSA come from the germline V gene. CDR3 length: 18 residues. The V gene end was trimmed by 2 bases and the J gene end by 1 base; junction bases not matched to a gene: 12. The CDR3 DNA follows: TGTGCCAGCAGCTTATTCGCTAGCGGGGATGTCCTTTCCTACGAGCAGTACTTC. This gives the protein CASSLFASGDVLSYEQYF.

On this clone: Lacking the conserved final phenylalanine or tryptophan, this CDR3 likely reflects a read error. The CDR3 is CASSKGTGSSYEQYS. DNA of the CDR3: TGTGCCAGCAGCAAAGGGACAGGGTCGTCCTACGAGCAGTACTCC. The chain joins TRBV5-4 to TRBJ2-7; 9 bases align to TRBD1. The CDR3 is made up of 15 amino acids. Trimming took 4 bases from V and 1 from J; bases not matched to a gene: 6. From germline, CDR1 is SGHNT and CDR2 YYREEE (reference sequence).

The chain has TRBV23-1 and TRBJ1-4; D is perhaps TRBD1 (5 bases). TRBV23-1 qualifies as an ORF whose function is uncertain. Trimming took 0 bases from V and 2 from J, leaving 10 bases between them. This CDR3 spans 16 amino acids. The CDR3 DNA reads TGCGCCAGCAGTCAATCCCCAGGGTGGACTAATGAAAAACTGTTTTTT. It specifies CASSQSPGWTNEKLFF.

The CDR3 DNA reads as TGTGCCAGCAGCGGAGCCACACCCCTCCACTTT. Amino acids: CASSGATPLHF. V and J are TRBV2 and TRBJ1-6, with D hard to call. V dropped 6 bases and J dropped 11 bases, with 8 bases sitting between them. The CDR3 consists of 11 residues. Germline lookup yields CDR1 SNHLY and CDR2 FYNNEI.

This rearrangement joins TRBV10-3 to TRBJ1-1; D is unresolved. V lost 0 bases and J 1 base, leaving 9 bases between the germline ends. The CDR3 totals 15 residues. Germline V CDR1 and CDR2: ENHRY, SYGVKD. CDR3 region: CAISESASGNTEAFF. CDR3 nucleotide sequence: TGTGCCATCAGTGAGTCAGCATCGGGGAACACTGAAGCTTTCTTT.

The V call is TRBV4-2, the J call TRBJ1-1, with D unclear. Trimming stripped 1 base from V and 11 bases from J, with 14 bases between. Germline values: CDR1 LGHNA, CDR2 YNFKEQ. The CDR3 loop spans 13 amino acids. CDR3 DNA sequence: TGTGCCAGCAGCCAAGGTGGCGGTTCATGGGCTTTCTTT. This sequence encodes CASSQGGGSWAFF.

The chain links TRBV7-8 to TRBJ2-2; 7 bases line up with TRBD1. Germline V gene sequence: CDR1 SGHVS, CDR2 FQNEAQ. The CDR3 runs 14 residues. The J segment lost 0 bases and the V segment lost 10 bases, leaving 5 bases of the junction unmatched. CDR3 sequence: CAKGASTNTGELFF. Written as DNA, the CDR3 is TGTGCCAAGGGGGCGTCTACGAACACCGGGGAGCTGTTTTTT.

The J gene is TRBJ2-7, the V gene TRBV5-4, with a possible D match to TRBD2 (6 bases). The V and J ends lost 2 bases and 7 bases respectively, with 19 bases between them. The CDR3 has 15 residues. CDR1 is SGHNT, CDR2 YYREEE, per germline (reference sequence). The CDR3 is CASSFQGALAGEQYF. The CDR3 region has the DNA TGTGCCAGCAGCTTTCAGGGAGCGCTCGCGGGGGAGCAGTACTTC.

CDR3 bases: TGTGCCAGCAGCGCAGGGACTAGCGGGGGGTCTGGTACAGAGACCCAGTACTTC. Residues: CASSAGTSGGSGTETQYF. J is TRBJ2-5 and V is TRBV9; 15 bases agree with TRBD2. The CDR3 loop spans 18 amino acids. The ends lost 3 bases at V and 4 bases at J; junction bases unmatched: 10. Looked up from germline, CDR1 is SGDLS and CDR2 is YYNGEE.

The chain carries TRBV29-1 and TRBJ1-2; TRBD1 might be the D (5 bases). The CDR3 consists of 14 residues. Germline V CDR1 and CDR2: SQVTM, ANQGSEA. The germline V and J ends were trimmed by 6 bases and 3 bases, with 17 bases remaining between them. CDR3 coding DNA: TGCAGCGTGACGGGGGGAGACAGTTACTATGGCTACACCTTC. Its translation is CSVTGGDSYYGYTF.

The chain joins TRBV19 to TRBJ2-7; TRBD1 agrees at 7 bases. CDR3 size: 19 residues. Germline V lookup: CDR1 LNHDA, CDR2 SQIVND (reference sequence). V was pared by 2 bases and J by 0 bases, with 16 bases of the junction left unmatched. Here the CDR3 DNA reads TGTGCCAGTAGTATACTGGTGACAGGGAGTAGGGGGAGCTCCTACGAGCAGTACTTC. Translated, it gives CASSILVTGSRGSSYEQYF.

This chain connects TRBV7-9 to TRBJ1-2, with D maybe TRBD1 (5 bases). The ends were cut back, 2 bases at V and 4 bases at J, with 11 bases in the middle. The CDR3 sequence is 14 residues long. From germline, CDR1 is SEHNR and CDR2 FQNEAQ (reference sequence). CDR3 region: CASSLKEGPYGYTF. The CDR3 DNA reads as TGTGCCAGCAGCTTAAAGGAGGGGCCCTATGGCTACACCTTC.

The chain couples TRBV2 to TRBJ2-5; 9 positions match TRBD2. The J segment lost 5 bases and the V segment lost 5 bases, leaving 9 bases of the junction unmatched. This CDR3 has 15 residues. The germline gives CDR1 SNHLY, CDR2 FYNNEI. The CDR3, as DNA: TGTGCCAGCAGTCTGAGCAGAAGCGGGGGGGAGACCCAGTACTTC. Translation: CASSLSRSGGETQYF.

The chain uses TRBV10-3 and TRBJ1-6; D is perhaps TRBD1 (6 bases). The CDR3 runs to 15 residues. The V end was cut by 4 bases, the J end by 10 bases, with 17 bases between. The V gene's germline CDR1 is ENHRY and CDR2 SYGVKD. The CDR3, as DNA: TGTGCCATCAGTGGAGCTGGGGGCGTAGGCTCACCCCTCCACTTT. Protein sequence: CAISGAGGVGSPLHF.

The gene calls are TRBV6-1 and TRBJ1-5, with a possible D match to TRBD1 (5 bases). Germline V gene lookup returns CDR1 MNHNS and CDR2 SASEGT. Between the trimmed V and J ends, which lost 4 bases and 7 bases, there was a span of 14 bases. There are 14 residues in the CDR3. DNA of the CDR3: TGTGCCAGCAGTGTGGGGTGGAGGGGACAGCCCCAGCATTTT. It specifies CASSVGWRGQPQHF.

This chain connects TRBV4-1 to TRBJ2-1; 8 bases fit TRBD1. This CDR3 comprises 15 residues. V shed 0 bases, J shed 4 bases, and the junction held 2 bases outside the gene matches. Germline CDR1 and CDR2: MGHRA and YSYEKL. CDR3 coding DNA: TGCGCCAGCAGCCAAGATTGGACAGGGTACAATGAGCAGTTCTTC. Its translation is CASSQDWTGYNEQFF.

The rearrangement joins TRBV27 to TRBJ2-1; 8 nucleotides agree with TRBD1. The CDR3 extends over 16 amino acids. J was trimmed by 5 bases and V by 5 bases; bases with no gene match: 11. Germline lookup yields CDR1 MNHEY and CDR2 SMNVEV (reference sequence). The DNA for the CDR3 is TGTGCCAGCAGTGCGGGACAGGTCATAGGGCACAATGAGCAGTTCTTC. Residues: CASSAGQVIGHNEQFF.

Here the CDR3 reads CASSELAGPYEQYF. The CDR3 DNA reads as TGTGCCAGCAGTGAACTGGCAGGCCCCTACGAGCAGTACTTC. The chain links TRBV2 to TRBJ2-7; unclear D gene. The V gene lost 2 bases and the J gene lost 2 bases, with 10 bases spanning the gap. Germline assignment: CDR1 SNHLY and CDR2 FYNNEI. The CDR3 sequence is 14 residues long.

In this sample, this clone turned up a few times. The chain joins TRBV15 to TRBJ2-5; 8 nucleotides align to TRBD2. CDR3 length: 17 residues. CDR1 and CDR2 (germline): LNHNV, YYDKDF (reference sequence). The V and J ends lost 2 bases and 1 base, in that order; junction bases with no gene match: 9. The CDR3 nucleotides read TGTGCCACCAGCAGACCAGTCGGGGGGGACACCCAAGAGACCCAGTACTTC. This encodes CATSRPVGGDTQETQYF.